The T cell receptor beta chain described here comes from a study of blood T cell repertoires in COVID-19. Study-wide context: Italy, Spain and the United States were the sources of the convalescent and acute COVID-19 samples. The cDNA or gDNA used as material had been derived from T cells, B-cell-depleted T cells, or PBMCs.

In the original workflow: The authors estimated nucleated cell counts from reference gene primer amplification. TCRdb keeps only in-frame clones here, not all; method: immunoSEQ multiplex PCR. V, J and clone size are taken as reported in that table, and D and trimming were inferred from the DNA itself. The sample carries 75,000 to 95,000 clones, about four fifths recorded once. Germline V gene sequence: CDR1 SGHTA, CDR2 FQGNSA. The CDR3 covers 15 residues. Deletions cut 1 base from V and 4 bases from J, with 12 bases between. This TCR came from a woman aged 40-49 years with active or convalescent COVID-19. Sequencing input: peripheral blood. The gene calls are TRBV7-2 and TRBJ2-3; possibly TRBD2 for D (5 bases). The CDR3 DNA is TGTGCCAGCAGCTTAGAGGGCGTCGGGGCAGATACGCAGTATTTT. It specifies CASSLEGVGADTQYF. The whole variable domain, remainder taken from reference TRBV7-2 and TRBJ2-3, is GAGVSQSPSNKVTEKGKDVELRCDPISGHTALYWYRQSLGQGLEFLIYFQGNSAPDKSGLPSDRFSAERTGGSVSTLTIQRTQQEDSAVYLCASSLEGVGADTQYFGPGTRLTVL.